The T cell receptor beta chain described here comes from a study of OX40 agonist ivuxolimab in advanced cancers. Study-level information: The study enrolled dose-escalation patients with hepatocellular carcinoma, melanoma, renal cell or head and neck cancer.

Systemic immunosuppression or autoimmune disease history was grounds to exclude patients. TCRdb keeps only in-frame clones here, not all; method: immunoSEQ multiplex PCR. The sample contains some 19,000 clones, around 79% of which appear only once. This clone came up a few times. The sequences come from CD4+ or CD8+ T cells sorted from blood, collected in a trial of the OX40 agonist ivuxolimab. The receptor was derived from an adult with an advanced solid tumor such as melanoma, head and neck, liver or kidney cancer.

The CDR3 reads CASSFTADMNTEAFF. The CDR3 region has the DNA TGTGCCAGCAGTTTTACAGCTGATATGAACACTGAAGCTTTCTTT. The chain is built from TRBV9 and TRBJ1-1; D gene uncertain. This CDR3 spans 15 amino acids. Germline lookup yields CDR1 SGDLS and CDR2 YYNGEE. V was shortened by 5 bases and J by 0 bases, with 14 bases between the two germline ends.